This TCR beta chain was identified in a study of T cell responses to AZD1222 COVID-19 vaccine listed by TCRdb under 2021. Broadly, across the study: TCR sequencing covered 233 trial participants: 200 to 220 given two doses of AZD1222 and 26 given two doses of MenACWY control vaccine. Trial participants were enrolled into age subgroups of 18-55, 56-69 and 70-plus years, which contained approximately 150, 28 and 58 TCR-sequenced participants, respectively. The full study reports these points: Because no samples from the day 14 peak response were available, repertoires could be characterized only after the peak T cell response. The 56-69-year group was small, and its depth increase did not reach significance, likely because of low power. Only a handful of AZD1222 recipients were SARS-CoV-2 seropositive at baseline, limiting conclusions about previously exposed vaccinees. CD4 TCRs associated with the vaccine covered the entire spike protein, and the dominant responses were in regions 160-218 and 743-854. Spike-specific TCR breadth and depth rose significantly after two AZD1222 doses compared with day 0 and with MenACWY recipients. Nearly half of unique spike-specific TCRs reportedly recognized epitopes outside regions mutated in the B.1.351 and B.1.1.7 variants. Participants were mostly white British, with more females than males. The authors suggested clonal diversity may have been underestimated.

This clone showed up just once. Its binding antigen is unknown. Within one base of it there is no much larger clone, and no base qualities were kept. The CDR3 regions of human TCRbeta chains were subjected to immunosequencing. On the authors' methods: Repertoire TCRs were checked for matches against a reference library of SARS-CoV-2-specific TCRs that had been generated using the MIRA antigen-specificity platform. Breadth was defined as the fraction of unique TCRs that were SARS-CoV-2-associated, and depth was defined as the fraction of total T cells that were SARS-CoV-2-associated. Using the MIRA data, each spike-specific TCR was assigned both to the spike region to which the TCR was reactive and to a CD4 or CD8 class. Log10-transformed breadth and depth values were compared by one-way ANOVA with Sidak's multiple comparisons tests. The clones in this table, taken by TCRdb from immuneACCESS, are in-frame only. Not every clone is retained; where verified, under half of the shortfall comes from an unresolved V gene, and the cause of the rest is unknown. The DNA was the basis for D and trimming; V, J and clone size are from that table. The table for this sample lists 65,000 to 70,000 clones; roughly 85% of them were counted only once. Of the sample, around 27% falls within the top ten clones.

Trimming takes 11 bases from V and 3 bases from J, and the germline ends sit 22 bases apart. CDR3 length: 15 amino acids, cysteine to phenylalanine. This entry keeps only the CDR3 DNA: 45 bases, framed from base 1. Taken from the germline V gene, the CDR1 and CDR2 loops are ENHRY and SYGVKD. According to the study, the label for this sample's time point signals: about 28 days (+/-7) after the second vaccine dose. Because spike-specific TCR depth and breadth did not differ between the two schedules, AZD1222 recipients who got a second dose at roughly 4 weeks were pooled with those who got a second dose at roughly 12 weeks. Samples from vaccinated people were obtained from the UK trials COV001 and COV002, which included a single-blind randomized controlled phase 2/3 trial of AZD1222 (ChAdOx1 nCoV-19) in healthy adults. Trial participant PBMC samples were collected at day 0 and day 28 after the second dose for TCRbeta chain sequencing.

Recombination linked TRBV10-3 to TRBJ1-2; tentative D gene TRBD1, with 5 bases matching. The specimen was peripheral blood, collected 28 days after the second AZD1222 dose. The receptor comes from an adult who received the AZD1222 COVID-19 vaccine. The CDR3 is CALKAPGGGDYGYTF. The sequenced DNA is TGTGCCCTCAAGGCGCCGGGTGGAGGGGACTATGGCTACACCTTC.